The rows below give T cell receptor beta chains drawn from one sample of a study of radiotherapy plus CTLA-4 blockade in lung cancer. Libraries were prepared by immunoSEQ multiplex PCR; TCRdb keeps only in-frame clonotypes and omits some of them. The sample carries some 110,000 clones, about four fifths recorded once. Here the sequenced sample was peripheral blood, taken from a patient treated with radiotherapy plus ipilimumab. The receptors come from a human donor with non-small cell lung cancer that progressed on radiotherapy plus ipilimumab. Some clones in this sample may be carry-over from other donors' samples. CDR3s include the opening cysteine and the closing phenylalanine or tryptophan. Each record gives: D gene, clone size, J gene, V gene, CDR3 protein, CDR3 DNA. A D gene is named only where the DNA matches it firmly. Size values are once, few and many counts, or a class for expanded clones, and some rows have none.

-,-,TRBJ1-1,TRBV7-9,CASSSPRGTLNTEAFF,TGTGCCAGCAGCAGCCCGCGGGGCACCCTGAACACTGAAGCTTTCTTT
TRBD1,-,TRBJ2-7,TRBV29-1,CSVRQTGYSYEQYF,TGCAGCGTCCGTCAGACAGGGTATTCCTACGAGCAGTACTTC
-,-,TRBJ2-3,TRBV4-1,CASSQEEGSDTDTQYF,TGCGCCAGCAGCCAAGAAGAGGGGTCAGACACAGATACGCAGTATTTT
-,-,TRBJ1-2,TRBV7-8,CASSPTGLDGYTF,TGTGCCAGCAGCCCTACAGGGTTGGATGGCTACACCTTC
TRBD1,few,TRBJ1-6,TRBV4-3,CASSHHRTGLNNSPLHF,TGCGCCAGCAGCCACCATCGGACAGGCCTGAATAATTCACCCCTCCACTTT
TRBD1,-,TRBJ2-7,TRBV30,CAWRRTGRPYSYEQYF,TGTGCCTGGAGGAGGACAGGTAGGCCCTATTCCTACGAGCAGTACTTC
TRBD1,-,TRBJ1-2,TRBV6-1,CASSSTGDYGYTF,TGTGCCAGCAGTTCCACAGGGGACTATGGCTACACCTTC
-,once,TRBJ2-7,TRBV13,CASSSTHGGEQYF,TGTGCCAGCAGCTCGACCCACGGGGGCGAGCAGTACTTC
TRBD1,-,TRBJ2-5,TRBV6-1,CASRKGAETQYF,TGTGCCAGCAGAAAGGGGGCAGAGACCCAGTACTTC
TRBD2,few,TRBJ2-7,TRBV19,CASSTGGDGEQYF,TGTGCCAGTAGTACGGGGGGGGATGGCGAGCAGTACTTC
-,-,TRBJ2-2,TRBV7-2,CASSLTGMNTGELFF,TGTGCCAGCAGCTTAACGGGGATGAACACCGGGGAGCTGTTTTTT
TRBD1,once,TRBJ2-7,TRBV18,CASSTGTGGYEQYF,TGTGCCAGCTCAACCGGGACAGGGGGCTACGAGCAGTACTTC